The 20 T cell receptor beta chains listed next were all sequenced from one sample in a study of T cell responses to AZD1222 COVID-19 vaccine. Clones were sequenced by immunoSEQ multiplex PCR, and TCRdb holds only the in-frame ones, with some missing. Among roughly 160,000 clones listed, about 90% were seen once. The input for sequencing was peripheral blood, taken on day 0 of AZD1222 vaccination. The receptor set was obtained from an adult in good health.

V is TRBV10-3 and J is TRBJ1-5; tentatively, D is TRBD1 (6 bases). The CDR3 has 14 residues. With 10 bases removed from V and 6 bases from J, the gap between germline ends came to 19 bases. CDR1 and CDR2 from the germline V gene are ENHRY and SYGVKD. The CDR3 spells CASRDTKGGQPQHF. The CDR3 DNA reads as TGTGCCAGCCGGGACACAAAAGGGGGTCAGCCCCAGCATTTT.

The rearrangement joins TRBV6-2 or TRBV6-3 to TRBJ1-2; 9 bases map to TRBD1. The CDR3 loop spans 13 amino acids. From germline, CDR1 is MNHEY and CDR2 SVGEGT. The V and J ends lost 5 bases and 4 bases, in that order; junction bases with no gene match: 2. The CDR3 sequence: CASSRDRVYGYTF. The DNA of the CDR3 is TGTGCCAGCAGTCGGGACAGGGTCTATGGCTACACCTTC.

The chain uses TRBV30 and TRBJ1-6; the match to TRBD1 covers 10 bases. The germline V gene has CDR1 GTSNPN and CDR2 SVGIG (reference sequence). The CDR3 is made up of 17 amino acids. V was pared by 2 bases and J by 10 bases, with 14 bases of the junction left unmatched. The CDR3 sequence: CAWSISRDRGRRSPLHF. DNA for the CDR3: TGTGCCTGGAGTATCTCCCGGGACAGGGGAAGGAGGTCACCCCTCCACTTT.

The rearrangement links TRBV18 to TRBJ2-1; weak D call: TRBD2 (5 bases). Germline V gene sequence: CDR1 KGHSH, CDR2 LQKENI. The CDR3 sequence is 16 residues long. The V end lost 3 bases, the J end lost 0 bases, and 12 bases lay between the germline ends. CDR3 sequence reads: CASSPWTGSSYNEQFF. The DNA of the CDR3 is TGTGCCAGCTCACCCTGGACGGGGAGCTCCTACAATGAGCAGTTCTTC.

The V gene is TRBV6-5, the J gene TRBJ2-7, with 7 bases that match TRBD1. The germline V gene has CDR1 MNHEY and CDR2 SVGAGI. The CDR3 runs 15 residues. V was clipped by 2 bases and J by 1 base; unmatched bases: 5. In DNA form, the CDR3 reads TGTGCCAGCAGTTACGCCGGGACAGTTTCCTACGAGCAGTACTTC. Encoded protein: CASSYAGTVSYEQYF.

This chain uses TRBV15 with TRBJ2-7; D uncertain. CDR3 length equals 12 residues. Germline CDR1 LNHNV, CDR2 YYDKDF (reference sequence). The V and J ends lost 5 bases and 6 bases respectively, with 11 bases between them. The CDR3 DNA is TGTGCCACCAGCCCCCGGAAGGGCGAGCAGTACTTC. It is translated as CATSPRKGEQYF.

This clone has just one count. The V call is TRBV5-1, the J call TRBJ2-5, with TRBD2 matching over 9 bases. In germline, CDR1 is SGHRS, CDR2 YFSETQ. Trimming took 0 bases from V and 3 from J; bases not matched to a gene: 6. This CDR3 is 16 amino acids long. The CDR3 reads CASSLVPAGGEETQYF. DNA of the CDR3: TGCGCCAGCAGCTTGGTTCCAGCGGGAGGAGAAGAGACCCAGTACTTC.

The chain links TRBV24-1 to TRBJ1-1; 9 positions agree with TRBD1. Trimming removed 5 bases from V and 1 base from J; junction bases left unmatched: 10. The germline gives CDR1 KGHDR, CDR2 SFDVKD. This CDR3 region has 17 residues. In nucleotides, the CDR3 is TGTGCCACCAGTGCCAAAATCCCGGGACAGGGGAACACTGAAGCTTTCTTT. This gives the protein CATSAKIPGQGNTEAFF.

This clone was seen more than once but under ten times. The chain couples TRBV10-3 to TRBJ1-5; D is ambiguous. Germline CDR1 and CDR2: ENHRY and SYGVKD. CDR3 length equals 16 residues. V lost 2 bases, J lost 4 bases, and 15 bases lay in between. The CDR3 protein is CAISERFGRDNQPQHF. In DNA form, the CDR3 reads TGTGCCATCAGTGAGAGGTTTGGGCGGGATAATCAGCCCCAGCATTTT.

This rearrangement joins TRBV27 to TRBJ2-7, with 7 bases fitting TRBD1. Germline V gives CDR1 MNHEY, CDR2 SMNVEV (reference sequence). J lost 0 bases, V lost 4 bases, and 0 bases had no gene match. There are 13 residues in the CDR3. This chain's CDR3 is CASSSGGSYEQYF. The CDR3 DNA reads as TGTGCCAGCAGTTCAGGGGGCTCCTACGAGCAGTACTTC.

For the CDR3, the DNA is TGTGCCAGCAGCGCAGAGAGAGGACTAGCGGGGACCTACGAGCAGTACTTC. The encoded protein is CASSAERGLAGTYEQYF. The rearrangement links TRBV7-9 to TRBJ2-7; TRBD2 matches 12 bases. Germline CDR1 SEHNR, CDR2 FQNEAQ (reference sequence). CDR3 size: 17 residues. V trimming: 5 bases; J trimming: 2 bases; junction bases outside the gene matches: 10.

The genes are TRBV14 and TRBJ1-1; D remains ambiguous. The germline V gene encodes CDR1 SGHDN and CDR2 FVKESK. This CDR3 spans 15 amino acids. Trimming removed 4 bases from V and 1 base from J, with 13 bases in between. The CDR3 DNA reads TGTGCCAGCAGCCGGAAAAGGGTGGGGAACACTGAAGCTTTCTTT. Its translation: CASSRKRVGNTEAFF.

This sequence joins TRBV7-9 and TRBJ2-7; D may be TRBD2 (5 bases). The V gene lost 5 bases and the J gene lost 5 bases, with 13 bases spanning the gap. This CDR3 is built from 13 residues. Germline V gene sequence: CDR1 SEHNR, CDR2 FQNEAQ (reference sequence). The CDR3 DNA sequence: TGTGCCAGCAGCCTCAGAGGACTGAACGAGCAGTACTTC. Its protein is CASSLRGLNEQYF.

CDR3 coding DNA: TGTGCCACCAGCGGCCCTAACAGGGGCGGTCGGTCTGAAAAACTGTTTTTT. Amino acid sequence: CATSGPNRGGRSEKLFF. The rearrangement joins TRBV15 to TRBJ1-4; 7 bases fit TRBD1. V lost 5 bases and J lost 7; bases outside the gene matches: 16. Looked up from germline, CDR1 is LNHNV and CDR2 is YYDKDF (reference sequence). CDR3 size: 17 residues.

This clone was recorded only once. The gene calls are TRBV7-8 and TRBJ1-2, with a weak D call TRBD1 (5 bases). The germline CDR1 and CDR2 sequences are SGHVS and FQNEAQ. This CDR3 is built from 14 residues. The germline V and J ends were trimmed by 5 bases and 4 bases, with 14 bases remaining between them. CDR3 sequence (DNA): TGTGCCAGCAGCCCCCGAGGGGAGTTCTATGGCTACACCTTC. It yields the protein CASSPRGEFYGYTF. The variable domain in full, with the rest retrieved from reference TRBV7-8 and TRBJ1-2, is GAGVSQSPRYKVAKRGQDVALRCDPISGHVSLFWYQQALGQGPEFLTYFQNEAQLDKSGLPSDRFFAERPEGSVSTLKIQRTQQEDSAVYLCASSPRGEFYGYTFGSGTRLTVV.

The genes are TRBV5-1 and TRBJ2-1; D call uncertain. There are 16 residues in the CDR3. Germline CDR1 reads SGHRS; CDR2 reads YFSETQ. The V gene lost 0 bases and the J gene lost 0 bases, with 10 bases spanning the gap. The CDR3 spells CASSLEIPSSYNEQFF. For the CDR3, the DNA is TGCGCCAGCAGCTTGGAGATACCGAGCTCCTACAATGAGCAGTTCTTC.

V gene TRBV5-1 combines with J gene TRBJ1-1, with no clear D. The germline CDR1 and CDR2 sequences are SGHRS and YFSETQ. This CDR3 is 13 amino acids long. Trimming took off 5 bases at V and 0 bases at J, with 8 bases between the two ends. CDR3 sequence reads: CASRENMNTEAFF. The CDR3 DNA reads as TGCGCCAGCAGGGAGAACATGAACACTGAAGCTTTCTTT.

The chain links TRBV7-2 to TRBJ1-3; D is unclear. CDR1 and CDR2 (germline): SGHTA, FQGNSA. This CDR3 is 16 amino acids long. V dropped 1 base and J dropped 2 bases, with 12 bases sitting between them. This CDR3 reads CASSLGGVTPGNTIYF. CDR3 bases: TGTGCCAGCAGCTTAGGTGGGGTGACACCTGGAAACACCATATATTTT.

This sequence joins TRBV5-6 and TRBJ2-3; D gene ambiguous. Germline V gene sequence: CDR1 SGHDT, CDR2 YYEEEE. The CDR3 consists of 12 residues. The V end lost 3 bases, the J end lost 4 bases, and 6 bases lay between the germline ends. CDR3 coding DNA: TGTGCCAGCAGCTCTGGGGCAGATACGCAGTATTTT. Translated: CASSSGADTQYF.

The chain recombines TRBV5-1 with TRBJ1-1, with TRBD1 as a possible D gene (6 bases). Trimming shortened V by 0 bases and J by 6 bases, and 9 bases separated the two germline ends. CDR3 size: 13 residues. Germline V gene lookup returns CDR1 SGHRS and CDR2 YFSETQ. CDR3 bases: TGCGCCAGCAGCTTGGGCGGGGGCCCTGAAGCTTTCTTT. It yields the protein CASSLGGGPEAFF.